This T cell receptor (beta chain) was found in a study of shared clonotypes between healthy human individuals. On this clone itself: The antigen is not known.

J lost 2 bases, V lost 3 bases, and 11 bases had no gene match. CDR1 is MGHRA, CDR2 YSYEKL, per germline. The CDR3 sequence is 18 residues long. Deep-level running was used for the assay. Sequencing used immunoSEQ multiplex PCR; TCRdb keeps in-frame clones, though not all of them. The profile shows 2 million to 3 million clones, 93% of them singletons. Regarding the study as a whole: Clonotypes shared by all four donors outscored non-shared clonotypes in generation probability.

All donors were healthy HIV-negative adults lacking recent acute infections or vaccinations. V usage is TRBV4-1 and J usage is TRBJ2-7; 12 nucleotides line up with TRBD2. The sample was naive CD4+ T cells from PBMCs. This sample's subset: CD45RA+ positively selected. This TCR was recovered from a young man in good health. Some clones in this sample may be carry-over from other donors' samples. CDR3 bases: TGCGCCAGCAGCCACCGTCTCCTAGCGGGAGGGCCGACCTACGAGCAGTACTTC. Translated, it gives CASSHRLLAGGPTYEQYF.